The clone carrying this T cell receptor beta chain was observed a few times. Antigen specificity is unknown. TCRdb re-called the 5' RACE reads through MiXCR, storing one row per CDR3 protein. The repertoire holds a few hundred thousand distinct CDR3 sequences, approximately 3.8% seen once, with around 20% in the top ten. The data originate from a study of T cells after yellow fever vaccination. Study-level findings and limits: A weaker but faster secondary response was observed, peaking on day 5 versus 15.

CDR3 size: 16 residues. CDR1 and CDR2 from the germline V gene are SGHTA and FQGNSA. V dropped 2 bases and J dropped 0; count of bases not matched to a gene: 5. The V and J genes are TRBV7-2 and TRBJ2-3; 7 bases match TRBD1. This TCR was recovered from a man between 18 and 35 years old who received the YFV17D yellow fever vaccine. The sequenced sample was PBMCs, obtained on the day of the yellow fever booster vaccination. The CDR3 coding sequence is TGTGCCAGCAGCTTAAATCCGGGACAGAGCACAGATACGCAGTATTTT. Protein product: CASSLNPGQSTDTQYF.